The rows below give T cell receptor beta chains drawn from one sample of a study of T cells in localized non-small cell lung cancer. The data were produced by immunoSEQ multiplex PCR, yet TCRdb's version contains in-frame clones alone and is incomplete. The repertoire has about 23,000 clones, 85% to 90% of them found once; the top ten carry about 14%. The starting material was peripheral blood, obtained before any cancer treatment. The receptors were gathered from a male donor aged 60 or over with stage I lung adenocarcinoma. Both conserved end residues are part of each CDR3. Fields, in order: J gene, V gene, D gene, clone size, CDR3 protein, CDR3 DNA. A D gene is named only where the DNA matches it firmly. Not every row has a clone size; where given, it reads once, few, many or a size class.

j_call: TRBJ1-5; v_call: TRBV6-1; d_call: TRBD1; clone_size: NA; cdr3_aa: CASSGRTGPASNQPQHF; cdr3_nt: TGTGCCAGCAGTGGTAGGACAGGGCCAGCGAGCAATCAGCCCCAGCATTTT
j_call: TRBJ2-1; v_call: TRBV9; d_call: TRBD1; clone_size: NA; cdr3_aa: CASSASGTGTNEQFF; cdr3_nt: TGTGCCAGCAGCGCTTCCGGGACAGGGACCAATGAGCAGTTCTTC
j_call: TRBJ1-4; v_call: TRBV29-1; d_call: NA; clone_size: once; cdr3_aa: CSVLTANEKLFF; cdr3_nt: TGCAGCGTTTTGACAGCCAATGAAAAACTGTTTTTT
j_call: TRBJ1-2; v_call: TRBV9; d_call: NA; clone_size: NA; cdr3_aa: CASSFRDTNYGYTF; cdr3_nt: TGTGCCAGCAGCTTCCGGGACACCAACTATGGCTACACCTTC
j_call: TRBJ2-7; v_call: TRBV19; d_call: NA; clone_size: NA; cdr3_aa: CASSSGPDHSYEQYF; cdr3_nt: TGTGCCAGTAGTTCGGGGCCGGACCACTCCTACGAGCAGTACTTC
j_call: TRBJ2-6; v_call: TRBV11-3; d_call: NA; clone_size: NA; cdr3_aa: CASSEGLGANVLTF; cdr3_nt: TGTGCCAGCAGCGAGGGACTTGGGGCCAACGTCCTGACTTTC
j_call: TRBJ2-5; v_call: TRBV25-1; d_call: TRBD1; clone_size: NA; cdr3_aa: CASSDRGQETQYF; cdr3_nt: TGTGCCAGCAGCGACAGGGGCCAAGAGACCCAGTACTTC
j_call: TRBJ2-4; v_call: TRBV11-2; d_call: NA; clone_size: NA; cdr3_aa: CASSRGDIQYF; cdr3_nt: TGCGCCAGCAGCCGAGGGGACATTCAGTACTTC
j_call: TRBJ1-4; v_call: TRBV28; d_call: TRBD1; clone_size: once; cdr3_aa: CASRHYRGSDEKLFF; cdr3_nt: TGTGCCAGCAGACACTACAGGGGGTCGGATGAAAAACTGTTTTTT
j_call: TRBJ2-7; v_call: TRBV9; d_call: NA; clone_size: NA; cdr3_aa: CASSRRGALTYEQYF; cdr3_nt: TGTGCCAGCAGCCGCCGGGGGGCACTTACCTACGAGCAGTACTTC
j_call: TRBJ1-2; v_call: TRBV6-6; d_call: TRBD1; clone_size: NA; cdr3_aa: CASSGQGVDGYTF; cdr3_nt: TGTGCCAGCAGTGGACAGGGAGTGGATGGCTACACCTTC
j_call: TRBJ1-4; v_call: TRBV6-1; d_call: NA; clone_size: few; cdr3_aa: CASSEAFTRGAYEKLFF; cdr3_nt: TGTGCCAGCAGTGAAGCTTTCACGAGAGGGGCTTACGAAAAACTGTTTTTT
j_call: TRBJ1-5; v_call: TRBV30; d_call: NA; clone_size: NA; cdr3_aa: CAWSPDSNQPQHF; cdr3_nt: TGTGCCTGGAGTCCTGATAGCAATCAGCCCCAGCATTTT
j_call: TRBJ1-2; v_call: TRBV15; d_call: NA; clone_size: NA; cdr3_aa: CATSRDRAEAANYGYTF; cdr3_nt: TGTGCCACCAGCAGAGATCGGGCCGAAGCTGCTAACTATGGCTACACCTTC
j_call: TRBJ1-1; v_call: TRBV6-5; d_call: NA; clone_size: few; cdr3_aa: CASRTESNTEAFF; cdr3_nt: TGTGCCAGCCGAACAGAGTCGAACACTGAAGCTTTCTTT
j_call: TRBJ1-2; v_call: TRBV30; d_call: NA; clone_size: NA; cdr3_aa: CAWSVTGTGGYTF; cdr3_nt: TGTGCCTGGAGTGTAACCGGCACGGGAGGCTACACCTTC
j_call: TRBJ2-1; v_call: TRBV6-5; d_call: NA; clone_size: NA; cdr3_aa: CASSRRESYNEQFF; cdr3_nt: TGTGCCAGCAGTCGGAGGGAGTCCTACAATGAGCAGTTCTTC
j_call: TRBJ1-1; v_call: TRBV6-1; d_call: NA; clone_size: NA; cdr3_aa: CASRTESNTEAFF; cdr3_nt: TGTGCCAGCCGAACAGAGTCGAACACTGAAGCTTTCTTT
j_call: TRBJ2-1; v_call: TRBV7-2; d_call: NA; clone_size: NA; cdr3_aa: CASSRRGGDTSHNEQFF; cdr3_nt: TGTGCCAGCAGCCGAAGAGGCGGAGACACTAGCCACAATGAGCAGTTCTTC
j_call: TRBJ1-2; v_call: TRBV6-6; d_call: NA; clone_size: NA; cdr3_aa: CASTQQYGYTF; cdr3_nt: TGTGCCAGCACACAGCAGTATGGCTACACCTTC
j_call: TRBJ2-7; v_call: TRBV10-1; d_call: TRBD2; clone_size: NA; cdr3_aa: CASSERAGVGEQYF; cdr3_nt: TGCGCCAGCAGTGAGAGGGCGGGAGTCGGCGAGCAGTACTTC
j_call: TRBJ2-7; v_call: TRBV30; d_call: NA; clone_size: NA; cdr3_aa: CAWREGSYEQYF; cdr3_nt: TGTGCCTGGAGGGAAGGATCCTACGAGCAGTACTTC
j_call: TRBJ2-7; v_call: TRBV7-6; d_call: NA; clone_size: few; cdr3_aa: CASSRSLGPDSYEQYF; cdr3_nt: TGTGCCAGCAGCAGATCCTTGGGCCCCGACTCCTACGAGCAGTACTTC
j_call: TRBJ2-2; v_call: TRBV10-2; d_call: TRBD1; clone_size: NA; cdr3_aa: CASDRGGNTGELFF; cdr3_nt: TGCGCCAGTGACAGGGGGGGGAACACCGGGGAGCTGTTTTTT
j_call: TRBJ1-6; v_call: TRBV4-3; d_call: NA; clone_size: NA; cdr3_aa: CASSQLRMSSPLHF; cdr3_nt: TGCGCCAGCAGCCAACTACGTATGAGTTCACCCCTCCACTTT
j_call: TRBJ1-4; v_call: TRBV28; d_call: NA; clone_size: NA; cdr3_aa: CASSSPKSGANEKLFF; cdr3_nt: TGTGCCAGCAGTTCCCCTAAGTCGGGGGCTAATGAAAAACTGTTTTTT
j_call: TRBJ2-7; v_call: TRBV6-6; d_call: TRBD2; clone_size: NA; cdr3_aa: CASTNGRGSYEQYF; cdr3_nt: TGTGCCAGCACAAACGGGAGGGGGTCCTACGAGCAGTACTTC
j_call: TRBJ2-5; v_call: TRBV7-2; d_call: NA; clone_size: few; cdr3_aa: CASSYYGGNQETQYF; cdr3_nt: TGTGCCAGCAGCTATTACGGAGGGAACCAAGAGACCCAGTACTTC
j_call: TRBJ1-1; v_call: TRBV7-2; d_call: NA; clone_size: NA; cdr3_aa: CASSLAMGKAFF; cdr3_nt: TGTGCCAGCAGCTTAGCTATGGGGAAAGCTTTCTTT
j_call: TRBJ2-2; v_call: TRBV4-1; d_call: NA; clone_size: NA; cdr3_aa: CASSQEPGATGELFF; cdr3_nt: TGCGCCAGCAGCCAAGAACCTGGAGCCACCGGGGAGCTGTTTTTT
j_call: TRBJ2-7; v_call: TRBV11-1; d_call: NA; clone_size: NA; cdr3_aa: CASTRDGSYEQYF; cdr3_nt: TGTGCCAGCACACGGGACGGCTCCTACGAGCAGTACTTC
j_call: TRBJ2-1; v_call: TRBV28; d_call: TRBD2; clone_size: NA; cdr3_aa: CASSPAQVSGRLVQGSYNEQFF; cdr3_nt: TGTGCCAGCAGTCCCGCGCAGGTCAGCGGGAGGTTGGTCCAGGGGTCCTACAATGAGCAGTTCTTC
j_call: TRBJ2-1; v_call: TRBV7-9; d_call: NA; clone_size: NA; cdr3_aa: CASSPRGEYEQFF; cdr3_nt: TGTGCCAGCAGCCCTCGTGGAGAATATGAGCAGTTCTTC
j_call: TRBJ2-2; v_call: TRBV30; d_call: NA; clone_size: once; cdr3_aa: CAWRGTNTGELFF; cdr3_nt: TGTGCCTGGAGGGGTACTAACACCGGGGAGCTGTTTTTT
j_call: TRBJ1-6; v_call: TRBV4-2; d_call: NA; clone_size: once; cdr3_aa: CASSQAENSPLHF; cdr3_nt: TGTGCCAGCAGCCAAGCCGAGAATTCACCCCTCCACTTT
j_call: TRBJ2-6; v_call: TRBV15; d_call: TRBD1; clone_size: NA; cdr3_aa: CATSRGGTGPSGANVLTF; cdr3_nt: TGTGCCACCAGCAGAGGCGGGACAGGGCCCTCTGGGGCCAACGTCCTGACTTTC
j_call: TRBJ1-1; v_call: TRBV5-6; d_call: NA; clone_size: NA; cdr3_aa: CASSPRRRAEAFF; cdr3_nt: TGTGCCAGCAGCCCACGCAGGAGGGCTGAAGCTTTCTTT
j_call: TRBJ2-2; v_call: TRBV28; d_call: NA; clone_size: NA; cdr3_aa: CASSSPPNTGELFF; cdr3_nt: TGTGCCAGCAGTTCGCCTCCGAACACCGGGGAGCTGTTTTTT
j_call: TRBJ2-3; v_call: TRBV5-5; d_call: TRBD2; clone_size: NA; cdr3_aa: CASSPIAGGTDTQYF; cdr3_nt: TGTGCCAGCAGCCCGATAGCGGGAGGCACAGATACGCAGTATTTT
j_call: TRBJ2-2; v_call: TRBV5-1; d_call: NA; clone_size: NA; cdr3_aa: CASSLVGANTGELFF; cdr3_nt: TGCGCCAGCAGCTTGGTGGGCGCGAACACCGGGGAGCTGTTTTTT
j_call: TRBJ2-2; v_call: TRBV9; d_call: TRBD1; clone_size: NA; cdr3_aa: CASSVGQGDTGELFF; cdr3_nt: TGTGCCAGCAGCGTCGGACAGGGTGACACCGGGGAGCTGTTTTTT
j_call: TRBJ1-6; v_call: TRBV28; d_call: NA; clone_size: NA; cdr3_aa: CASSFGQVYSPLHF; cdr3_nt: TGTGCCAGCAGTTTTGGTCAGGTGTATTCACCCCTCCACTTT
j_call: TRBJ1-2; v_call: TRBV5-1; d_call: TRBD1; clone_size: NA; cdr3_aa: CASSLGGTDRASGAGYTF; cdr3_nt: TGCGCCAGCAGCTTGGGGGGGACGGACAGGGCGTCTGGAGCTGGCTACACCTTC
j_call: TRBJ2-3; v_call: TRBV5-1; d_call: TRBD2; clone_size: NA; cdr3_aa: CASSAGLAADTQYF; cdr3_nt: TGCGCCAGCAGCGCCGGACTAGCCGCAGATACGCAGTATTTT